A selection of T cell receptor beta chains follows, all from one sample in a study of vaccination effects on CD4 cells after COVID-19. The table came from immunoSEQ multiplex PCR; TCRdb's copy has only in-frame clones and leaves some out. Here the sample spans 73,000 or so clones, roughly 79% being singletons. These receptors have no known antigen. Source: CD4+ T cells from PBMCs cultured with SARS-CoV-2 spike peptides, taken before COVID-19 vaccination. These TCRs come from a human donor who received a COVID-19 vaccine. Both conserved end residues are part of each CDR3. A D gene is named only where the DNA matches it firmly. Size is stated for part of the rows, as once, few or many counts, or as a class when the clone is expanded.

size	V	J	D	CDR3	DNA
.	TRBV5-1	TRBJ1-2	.	CASSLAGTPNYGYTF	TGCGCCAGCAGCTTGGCCGGGACACCGAACTATGGCTACACCTTC
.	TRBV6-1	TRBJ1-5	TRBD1	CASSARTGREFGSNQPQHF	TGTGCCAGCAGTGCTCGGACAGGGAGGGAGTTTGGGAGCAATCAGCCCCAGCATTTT
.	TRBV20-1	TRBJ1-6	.	CSASDQTVGWSSPLHF	TGCAGTGCTAGTGATCAGACCGTAGGCTGGAGTTCACCCCTCCACTTT
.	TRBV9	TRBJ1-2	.	CASSVDLSAGYGYTF	TGTGCCAGCAGCGTAGATTTATCTGCTGGCTATGGCTACACCTTC
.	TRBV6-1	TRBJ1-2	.	CASSEEQGGGYTF	TGTGCCAGCAGTGAAGAGCAGGGTGGCGGCTACACCTTC
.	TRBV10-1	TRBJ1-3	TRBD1	CASSSDRSGNTIYF	TGCGCCAGCAGTTCGGACAGGTCTGGAAACACCATATATTTT
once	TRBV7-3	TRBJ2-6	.	CASSPSREWDGANVLTF	TGTGCCAGCAGTCCCTCCAGGGAGTGGGATGGGGCCAACGTCCTGACTTTC
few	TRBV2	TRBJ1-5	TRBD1	CASRSGGGNRQPQHF	TGTGCCAGCAGATCAGGGGGAGGGAATCGACAGCCCCAGCATTTT
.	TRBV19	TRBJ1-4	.	CATRDPPRNEKLFF	TGTGCCACCCGGGACCCACCGAGGAATGAAAAACTGTTTTTT
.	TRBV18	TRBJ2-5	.	CASSPPTTERGTQYF	TGTGCCAGCTCACCCCCTACCACCGAACGTGGGACCCAGTACTTC
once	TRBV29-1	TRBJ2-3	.	CSVEAPGRTDTQYF	TGCAGCGTTGAAGCCCCAGGTCGCACAGATACGCAGTATTTT
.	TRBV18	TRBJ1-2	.	CASSPSPGTGYGYTF	TGTGCCAGCTCACCAAGTCCTGGGACCGGCTATGGCTACACCTTC
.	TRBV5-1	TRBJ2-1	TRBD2	CASRAAAGGIYYEQFF	TGCGCCAGCAGGGCGGCGGCCGGGGGGATCTATTATGAGCAGTTCTTC
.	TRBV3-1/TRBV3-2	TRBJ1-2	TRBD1	CASSQASTGNYGYTF	TGTGCCAGCAGCCAAGCTTCGACAGGGAACTATGGCTACACCTTC
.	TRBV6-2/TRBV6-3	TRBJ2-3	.	CASSYRRTDTQYF	TGTGCCAGCAGTTACAGGCGCACAGATACGCAGTATTTT
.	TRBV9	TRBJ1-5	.	CASSVLGGVNQPQHF	TGTGCCAGCAGCGTATTGGGGGGGGTGAATCAGCCCCAGCATTTT
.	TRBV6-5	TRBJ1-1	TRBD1	CASSSDRGSTEAFF	TGTGCCAGCAGTTCCGACAGGGGGAGCACTGAAGCTTTCTTT
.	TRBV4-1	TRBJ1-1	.	CASSQLGGPGAFF	TGCGCCAGCAGCCAGCTCGGGGGCCCGGGAGCTTTCTTT
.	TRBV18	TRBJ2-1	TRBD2	CASSPNPSGSSYNEQFF	TGTGCCAGCTCACCGAATCCTAGCGGGAGCTCCTACAATGAGCAGTTCTTC
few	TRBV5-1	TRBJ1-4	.	CASSRTSSNEKLFF	TGCGCCAGCAGCAGAACGAGTTCTAATGAAAAACTGTTTTTT
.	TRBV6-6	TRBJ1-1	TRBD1	CASSTTGYEAFF	TGTGCCAGCAGTACGACAGGGTATGAAGCTTTCTTT
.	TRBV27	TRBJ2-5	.	CASSLPMSGLKETQYF	TGTGCCAGCAGTTTACCGATGTCGGGACTGAAAGAGACCCAGTACTTC
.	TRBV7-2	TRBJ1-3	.	CASSPRGASGNTIYF	TGTGCCAGCAGCCCCCGGGGCGCCTCTGGAAACACCATATATTTT
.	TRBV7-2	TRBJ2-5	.	CASSLELVKETQYF	TGTGCCAGCAGCTTAGAACTAGTCAAAGAGACCCAGTACTTC
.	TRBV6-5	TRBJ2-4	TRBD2	CASKDGGRDIQYF	TGTGCCAGCAAGGACGGCGGGAGGGACATTCAGTACTTC
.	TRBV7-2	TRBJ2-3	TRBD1	CASSRVGGTDTQYF	TGTGCCAGCAGCCGTGTAGGGGGCACCGATACGCAGTATTTT
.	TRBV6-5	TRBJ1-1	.	CASSYVRGTEAFF	TGTGCCAGCAGTTACGTCAGGGGAACCGAAGCTTTCTTT
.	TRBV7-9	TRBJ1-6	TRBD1	CASSLGTGSNSPLHF	TGTGCCAGCAGCTTGGGGACAGGGAGTAATTCACCCCTCCACTTT
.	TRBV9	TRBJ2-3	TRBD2	CASSVVGGDTDTQYF	TGTGCCAGCAGCGTAGTCGGGGGGGACACAGATACGCAGTATTTT
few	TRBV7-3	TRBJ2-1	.	CASSLGLADEQFF	TGTGCCAGCAGCTTAGGACTGGCGGATGAGCAGTTCTTC
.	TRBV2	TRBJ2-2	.	CASRYIDRTGELFF	TGTGCCAGCAGATACATTGACAGGACCGGGGAGCTGTTTTTT
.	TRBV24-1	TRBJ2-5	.	CATSDPRGQETQYF	TGTGCCACCAGTGATCCTCGGGGTCAAGAGACCCAGTACTTC
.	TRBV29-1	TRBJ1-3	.	CSVAPDGSSGNTIYF	TGCAGCGTAGCTCCCGACGGCAGCTCTGGAAACACCATATATTTT
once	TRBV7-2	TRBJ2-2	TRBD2	CASSPFGLAGGTNTGELFF	TGTGCCAGCAGCCCCTTCGGACTAGCGGGGGGGACTAACACCGGGGAGCTGTTTTTT
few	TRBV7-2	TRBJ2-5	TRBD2	CASSSGLAGGQETQYF	TGTGCCAGCAGCTCAGGACTAGCGGGGGGCCAAGAGACCCAGTACTTC
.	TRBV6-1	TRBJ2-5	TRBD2	CASSDFRVASGASETQYF	TGTGCCAGCAGTGATTTCCGGGTGGCTAGCGGGGCGTCAGAGACCCAGTACTTC
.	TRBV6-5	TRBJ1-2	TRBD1	CASSWTGEDYGYTF	TGTGCCAGCAGCTGGACAGGGGAGGACTATGGCTACACCTTC
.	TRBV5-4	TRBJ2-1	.	CASSPPGRDEQFF	TGTGCCAGCAGCCCCCCCGGGCGAGATGAGCAGTTCTTC
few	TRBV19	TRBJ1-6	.	CASSINLGTGNSPLHF	TGTGCCAGTAGTATAAACCTCGGGACGGGAAATTCACCCCTCCACTTT
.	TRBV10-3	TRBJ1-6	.	CAISDQYNSPLHF	TGTGCCATCAGTGACCAGTATAATTCACCCCTCCACTTT
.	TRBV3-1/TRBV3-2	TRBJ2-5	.	CASSQALYPQETQYF	TGTGCCAGCAGCCAAGCGCTGTATCCCCAAGAGACCCAGTACTTC
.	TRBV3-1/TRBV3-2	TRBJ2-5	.	CASSQWGETQYF	TGTGCCAGCAGCCAGTGGGGAGAGACCCAGTACTTC
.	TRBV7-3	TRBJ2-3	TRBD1	CASSPGQGTDTQYF	TGTGCCAGCAGCCCGGGACAGGGCACAGATACGCAGTATTTT
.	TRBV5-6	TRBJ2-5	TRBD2	CASSRGLAGEWYQETQYF	TGTGCCAGCAGTAGGGGACTAGCGGGGGAGTGGTACCAAGAGACCCAGTACTTC
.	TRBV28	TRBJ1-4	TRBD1	CASTSGGGSAGEKLFF	TGTGCCAGCACCTCAGGGGGCGGGTCGGCCGGTGAAAAACTGTTTTTT
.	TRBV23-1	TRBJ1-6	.	CASSQSPGQSSPLHF	TGCGCCAGCAGTCAATCGCCGGGACAAAGTTCACCCCTCCACTTT
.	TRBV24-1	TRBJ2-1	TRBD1	CATSVPGGMGEQFF	TGTGCCACCAGTGTACCAGGGGGCATGGGTGAGCAGTTCTTC
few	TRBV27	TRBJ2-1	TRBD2	CASSPLRGVYNEQFF	TGTGCCAGCAGCCCCTTGCGGGGGGTATACAATGAGCAGTTCTTC
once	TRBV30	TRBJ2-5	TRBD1	CAWSGQGEETQYF	TGTGCCTGGAGCGGACAGGGAGAAGAGACCCAGTACTTC
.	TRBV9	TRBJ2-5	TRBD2	CASSPGPRLAGGQETQYF	TGTGCCAGCAGCCCCGGCCCTCGACTAGCGGGGGGACAAGAGACCCAGTACTTC